The 13 T cell receptor beta chains presented below share a single source sample, sequenced in a study of human thymus T cells. Measured with immunoSEQ multiplex PCR; TCRdb has only the in-frame clones, and not every one. The data contain about 78,000 clones, roughly 96% of them singletons. It was from resections taken during corrective heart surgery that the thymus tissue came. Sequencing was performed on thymus tissue. These receptors originate from a boy in the first two years of life with a congenital heart defect but otherwise immunologically healthy.

The rearrangement joins TRBV4-3 to TRBJ2-4; D may match TRBD1 or TRBD2 (5 bases each). V was pared by 0 bases and J by 0 bases, with 12 bases between. Looked up from germline, CDR1 is LGHNA and CDR2 is YSLEER. The CDR3 length is 17 residues. DNA for the CDR3: TGCGCCAGCAGCCAAGATTTGAGGGGCCTAGCCAAAAACATTCAGTACTTC. This codes for CASSQDLRGLAKNIQYF.

The chain employs TRBV5-8 and TRBJ1-5; D possibly corresponds to TRBD1 (6 bases). This CDR3 comprises 18 residues. Trimming stripped 7 bases from V and 1 base from J, with 24 bases between. Germline V gene lookup returns CDR1 SGHTS and CDR2 YDEGEE. CDR3 sequence: CASFPLRQAGWSNQPQHF. In DNA form, the CDR3 reads TGTGCCAGCTTCCCCCTTCGACAGGCAGGGTGGAGCAATCAGCCCCAGCATTTT.

This chain links TRBV7-2 with TRBJ1-2, with a weak D call TRBD1 (5 bases). The V and J ends lost 4 bases and 8 bases respectively, with 29 bases between them. Germline values: CDR1 SGHTA, CDR2 FQGNSA. The CDR3 length is 18 residues. The CDR3 nucleotides read TGTGCCAGCAGCTCCCTTGGGGCGAGGGGTAGTGTGATCTACGGCTACACCTTC. Protein product: CASSSLGARGSVIYGYTF.

This clone was observed once. The chain couples TRBV4-1 to TRBJ1-2, with 8 bases that match TRBD1. This CDR3 spans 17 amino acids. V lost 0 bases to trimming and J lost 0 bases; unmatched junction nucleotides: 6. In germline, CDR1 is MGHRA, CDR2 YSYEKL. This CDR3 reads CASSQEGGQASNYGYTF. The CDR3 region has the DNA TGCGCCAGCAGCCAAGAGGGGGGACAGGCTTCTAACTATGGCTACACCTTC.

The rearrangement links TRBV7-2 to TRBJ2-2; weak D call: TRBD2 (6 bases). CDR3 length: 19 residues. Trimming removed 6 bases at V and 0 bases at J, with 23 bases between. Germline assignment: CDR1 SGHTA and CDR2 FQGNSA. The CDR3 DNA reads TGTGCCAGCAGTTATATAGCGGTTGGAAACCATACGAACACCGGGGAGCTGTTTTTT. Translated: CASSYIAVGNHTNTGELFF.

The rearrangement uses TRBV18 and TRBJ2-3, with D possibly TRBD2 on 6 matching bases. The CDR3 loop spans 14 amino acids. Trimming took 9 bases from V and 2 from J, leaving 15 bases between them. Germline lookup yields CDR1 KGHSH and CDR2 LQKENI. CDR3 DNA: TGTGCCAGTTCGACCGGGACTGTCACAGATACGCAGTATTTT. Translation: CASSTGTVTDTQYF.

V gene TRBV23-1 combines with J gene TRBJ2-2, with D perhaps TRBD2 (6 bases). TRBV23-1 is known as an ORF, though its function is uncertain. V lost 3 bases and J 2 bases, leaving 16 bases between the germline ends. This CDR3 comprises 17 residues. CDR3 sequence: CASSQGLCVANTGELFF. CDR3 in DNA: TGCGCCAGCAGTCAGGGACTGTGCGTAGCAAACACCGGGGAGCTGTTTTTT.

This chain links TRBV18 with TRBJ2-3, with a weak D call TRBD2 (6 bases). This CDR3 has 16 amino acids. The V end was cut by 1 base, the J end by 3 bases, with 14 bases between. The germline V gene has CDR1 KGHSH and CDR2 LQKENI. This CDR3 reads CASSPLTGERTDTQYF. In nucleotides, the CDR3 is TGTGCCAGCTCACCACTTACGGGGGAGAGAACAGATACGCAGTATTTT.

The V gene is TRBV4-1, the J gene TRBJ1-1; D is uncertain. The CDR3 is made up of 19 amino acids. V lost 2 bases, J lost 1 base, and 23 bases lay in between. Germline lookup yields CDR1 MGHRA and CDR2 YSYEKL. CDR3 in DNA: TGCGCCAGCAGCCAAATGAAGTTCGGAATAGACTTCCCGAACACTGAAGCTTTCTTT. It specifies CASSQMKFGIDFPNTEAFF.

This chain joins TRBV15 and TRBJ2-3; D might be TRBD1 (6 bases). Deletions cut 0 bases from V and 4 bases from J, with 11 bases between. This CDR3 is 15 amino acids long. Germline V gene lookup returns CDR1 LNHNV and CDR2 YYDKDF (reference sequence). The CDR3 sequence: CATSRDGGIPDTQYF. The CDR3 DNA reads as TGTGCCACCAGCAGAGATGGGGGCATACCAGATACGCAGTATTTT.

This chain joins TRBV4-2 and TRBJ1-2, with no clear D. Per the germline V gene, CDR1 is LGHNA and CDR2 is YNFKEQ. The CDR3 is 15 amino acids. Trimming stripped 0 bases from V and 8 bases from J, with 16 bases between. In nucleotides, the CDR3 is TGTGCCAGCAGCCAAGATTGGATCTATATAGGAGGCTACACCTTC. Translation gives CASSQDWIYIGGYTF.

The chain combines TRBV14 with TRBJ2-1; 10 nucleotides line up with TRBD1. The CDR3 loop spans 18 amino acids. V lost 5 bases to trimming and J lost 5 bases; unmatched junction nucleotides: 15. CDR1 and CDR2 from the germline V gene are SGHDN and FVKESK. For the CDR3, the DNA is TGTGCCAGCAGCAATACTTTGACCGGGACAGGGGAAAACAATGAGCAGTTCTTC. Encoded protein: CASSNTLTGTGENNEQFF. The full variable domain, its missing parts supplied by reference TRBV14 and TRBJ2-1, is EAGVTQFPSHSVIEKGQTVTLRCDPISGHDNLYWYRRVMGKEIKFLLHFVKESKQDESGMPNNRFLAERTGGTYSTLKVQPAELEDSGVYFCASSNTLTGTGENNEQFFGPGTRLTVL.

V is TRBV7-9 and J is TRBJ1-2; 10 positions match TRBD1. The CDR3 is made up of 16 amino acids. Germline assignment: CDR1 SEHNR and CDR2 FQNEAQ (reference sequence). The V and J ends lost 5 bases and 8 bases, in that order; junction bases with no gene match: 14. CDR3 protein: CASSTWPWDRGEGYTF. The CDR3 DNA reads TGTGCCAGCAGCACCTGGCCGTGGGACAGGGGAGAAGGCTACACCTTC. The whole variable domain, remainder taken from reference TRBV7-9 and TRBJ1-2, is DTGVSQNPRHKITKRGQNVTFRCDPISEHNRLYWYRQTLGQGPEFLTYFQNEAQLEKSRLLSDRFSAERPKGSFSTLEIQRTEQGDSAMYLCASSTWPWDRGEGYTFGSGTRLTVV.